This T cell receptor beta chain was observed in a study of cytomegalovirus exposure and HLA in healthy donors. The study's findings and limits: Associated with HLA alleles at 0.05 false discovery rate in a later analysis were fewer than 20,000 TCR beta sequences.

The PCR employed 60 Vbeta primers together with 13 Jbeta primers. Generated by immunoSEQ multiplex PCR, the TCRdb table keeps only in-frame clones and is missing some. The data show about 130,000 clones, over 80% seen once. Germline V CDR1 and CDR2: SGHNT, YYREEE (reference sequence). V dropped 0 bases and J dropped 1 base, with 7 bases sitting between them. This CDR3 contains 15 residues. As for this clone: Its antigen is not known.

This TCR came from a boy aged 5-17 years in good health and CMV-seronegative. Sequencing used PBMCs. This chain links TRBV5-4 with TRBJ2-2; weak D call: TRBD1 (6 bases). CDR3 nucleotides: TGTGCCAGCAGCTTGGGACAGGAGAACACCGGGGAGCTGTTTTTT. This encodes CASSLGQENTGELFF.